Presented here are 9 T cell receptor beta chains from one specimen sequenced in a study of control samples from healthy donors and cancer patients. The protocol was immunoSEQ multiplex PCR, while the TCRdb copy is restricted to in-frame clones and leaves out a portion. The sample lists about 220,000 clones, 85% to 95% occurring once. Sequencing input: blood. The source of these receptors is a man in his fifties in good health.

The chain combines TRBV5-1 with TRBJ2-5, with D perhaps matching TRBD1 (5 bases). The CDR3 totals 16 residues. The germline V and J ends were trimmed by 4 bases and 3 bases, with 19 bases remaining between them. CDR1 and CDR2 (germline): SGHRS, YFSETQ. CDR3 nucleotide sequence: TGCGCCAGCAGCCCTAATTCGGGTGGCAGGGAAGAGACCCAGTACTTC. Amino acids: CASSPNSGGREETQYF.

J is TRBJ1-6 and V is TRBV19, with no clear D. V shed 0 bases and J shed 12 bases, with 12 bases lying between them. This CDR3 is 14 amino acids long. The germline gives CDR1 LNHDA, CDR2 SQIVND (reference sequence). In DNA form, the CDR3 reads TGTGCCAGTAGTATAGAGGGCGAGGTGGGACCCCTCCACTTT. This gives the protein CASSIEGEVGPLHF.

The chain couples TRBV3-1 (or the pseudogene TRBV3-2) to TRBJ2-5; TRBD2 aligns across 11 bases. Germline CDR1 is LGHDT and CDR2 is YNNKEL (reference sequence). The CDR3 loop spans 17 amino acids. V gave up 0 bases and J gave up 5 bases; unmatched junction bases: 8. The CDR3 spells CASSQEFRASGGETQYF. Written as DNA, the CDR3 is TGTGCCAGCAGCCAAGAGTTCCGTGCTAGCGGGGGGGAGACCCAGTACTTC.

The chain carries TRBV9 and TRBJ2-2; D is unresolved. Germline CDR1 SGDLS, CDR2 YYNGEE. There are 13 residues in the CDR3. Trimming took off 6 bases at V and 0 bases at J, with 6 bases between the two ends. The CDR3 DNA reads TGTGCCAGCACCGTCGCGAACACCGGGGAGCTGTTTTTT. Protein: CASTVANTGELFF. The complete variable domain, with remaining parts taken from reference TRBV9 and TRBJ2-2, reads DSGVTQTPKHLITATGQRVTLRCSPRSGDLSVYWYQQSLDQGLQFLIQYYNGEERAKGNILERFSAQQFPDLHSELNLSSLELGDSALYFCASTVANTGELFFGEGSRLTVL.

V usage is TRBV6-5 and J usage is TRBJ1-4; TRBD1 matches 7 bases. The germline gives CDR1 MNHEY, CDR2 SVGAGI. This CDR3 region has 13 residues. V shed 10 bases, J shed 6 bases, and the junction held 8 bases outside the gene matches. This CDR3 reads CATRQGVYEKLFF. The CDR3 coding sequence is TGTGCCACTAGACAGGGTGTCTATGAAAAACTGTTTTTT.

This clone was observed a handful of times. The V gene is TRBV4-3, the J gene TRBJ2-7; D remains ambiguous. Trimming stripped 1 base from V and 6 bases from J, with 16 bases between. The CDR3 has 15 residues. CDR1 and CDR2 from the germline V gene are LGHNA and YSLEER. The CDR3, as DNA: TGCGCCAGCAGCCAAGGGGGTGGGGTGGTTGGCGAGCAGTACTTC. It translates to CASSQGGGVVGEQYF.

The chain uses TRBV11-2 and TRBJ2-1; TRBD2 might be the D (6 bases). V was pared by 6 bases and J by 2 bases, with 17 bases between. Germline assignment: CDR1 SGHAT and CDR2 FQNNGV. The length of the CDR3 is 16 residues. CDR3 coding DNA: TGTGCCAGCAGGGAGATATGGACGGGGGCCTACAATGAGCAGTTCTTC. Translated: CASREIWTGAYNEQFF. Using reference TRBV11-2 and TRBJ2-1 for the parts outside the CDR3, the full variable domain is EAGVAQSPRYKIIEKRQSVAFWCNPISGHATLYWYQQILGQGPKLLIQFQNNGVVDDSQLPKDRFSAERLKGVDSTLKIQPAKLEDSAVYLCASREIWTGAYNEQFFGPGTRLTVL.

The CDR3, as DNA: TGTGCCAGCAGCCAAGATGTAGCGGGGAGGGAGCAGTTCTTC. It specifies CASSQDVAGREQFF. The gene calls are TRBV3-1 (or the pseudogene TRBV3-2) and TRBJ2-1; 8 bases are shared with TRBD2. The germline CDR1 and CDR2 sequences are LGHDT and YNNKEL (reference sequence). V shed 0 bases and J 10 bases; nucleotides not matched to a gene: 5. This CDR3 has 14 residues.

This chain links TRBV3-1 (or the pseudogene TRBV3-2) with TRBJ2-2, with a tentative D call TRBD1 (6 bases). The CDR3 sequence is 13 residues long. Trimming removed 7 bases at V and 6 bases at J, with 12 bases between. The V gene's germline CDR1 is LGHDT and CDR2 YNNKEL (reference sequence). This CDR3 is CASTMGAPGELFF. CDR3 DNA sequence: TGTGCCAGCACGATGGGGGCCCCCGGGGAGCTGTTTTTT.